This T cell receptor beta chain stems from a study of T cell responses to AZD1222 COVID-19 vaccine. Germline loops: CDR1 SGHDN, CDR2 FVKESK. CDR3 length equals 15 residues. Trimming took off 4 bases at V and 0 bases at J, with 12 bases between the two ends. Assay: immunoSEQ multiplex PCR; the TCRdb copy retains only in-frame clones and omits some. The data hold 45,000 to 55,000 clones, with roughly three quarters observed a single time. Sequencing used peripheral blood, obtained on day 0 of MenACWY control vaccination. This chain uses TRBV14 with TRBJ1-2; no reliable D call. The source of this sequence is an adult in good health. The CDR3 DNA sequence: TGTGCCAGCAGCCCTCCGGGAGCAGCTAACTATGGCTACACCTTC. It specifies CASSPPGAANYGYTF.